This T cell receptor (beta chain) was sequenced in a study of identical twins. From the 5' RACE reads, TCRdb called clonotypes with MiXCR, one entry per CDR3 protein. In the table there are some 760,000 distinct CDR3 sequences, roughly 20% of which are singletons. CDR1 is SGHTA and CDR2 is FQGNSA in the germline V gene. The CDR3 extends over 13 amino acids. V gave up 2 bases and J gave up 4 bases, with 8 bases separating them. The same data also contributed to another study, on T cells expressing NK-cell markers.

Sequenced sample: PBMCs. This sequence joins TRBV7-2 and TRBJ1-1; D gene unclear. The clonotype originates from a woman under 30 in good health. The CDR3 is CASSLTQTTEAFF. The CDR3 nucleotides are TGTGCCAGCAGCTTAACCCAGACCACTGAAGCTTTCTTT. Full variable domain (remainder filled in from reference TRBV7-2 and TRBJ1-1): GAGVSQSPSNKVTEKGKDVELRCDPISGHTALYWYRQSLGQGLEFLIYFQGNSAPDKSGLPSDRFSAERTGGSVSTLTIQRTQQEDSAVYLCASSLTQTTEAFFGQGTRLTVV.